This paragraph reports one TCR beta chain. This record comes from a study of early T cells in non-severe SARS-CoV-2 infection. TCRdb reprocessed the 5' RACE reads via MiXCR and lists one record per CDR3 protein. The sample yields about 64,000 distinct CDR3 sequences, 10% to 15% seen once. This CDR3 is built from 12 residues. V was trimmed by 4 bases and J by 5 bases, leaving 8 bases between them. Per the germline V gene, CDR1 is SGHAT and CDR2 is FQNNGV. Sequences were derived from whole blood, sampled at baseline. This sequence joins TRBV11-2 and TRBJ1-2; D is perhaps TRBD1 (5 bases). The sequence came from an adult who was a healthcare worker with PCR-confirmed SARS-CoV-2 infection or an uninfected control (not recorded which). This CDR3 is CASSSEGYGYTF. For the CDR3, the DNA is TGTGCCAGCAGCTCGGAGGGGTATGGCTACACCTTC. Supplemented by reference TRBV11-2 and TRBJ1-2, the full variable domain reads EAGVAQSPRYKIIEKRQSVAFWCNPISGHATLYWYQQILGQGPKLLIQFQNNGVVDDSQLPKDRFSAERLKGVDSTLKIQPAKLEDSAVYLCASSSEGYGYTFGSGTRLTVV.